These T cell receptor beta chains were read from a single sample in a study of identical twins. TCRdb recomputed calls from the 5' RACE reads with MiXCR, one row per CDR3 protein. The data contain hundreds of thousands of distinct CDR3 sequences, about 12% of them singletons. This same sample was also taken into another study, of yellow fever vaccine responses in identical twins.

The sequenced sample consisted of PBMCs. These TCRs come from a woman aged 18-35 years in good health. Both conserved end residues are part of each CDR3. Size is stated for part of the rows, as once, few or many counts, or as a class when the clone is expanded.

size	V	J	CDR3
few	TRBV6-5	TRBJ2-3	CASSYGRDTDTQYF
NA	TRBV13	TRBJ1-3	CASSRRESRLRNTIYF
few	TRBV6-1	TRBJ1-2	CASRELGSGGYTF
many	TRBV6-1	TRBJ2-1	CASGSHPYNEQFF
few	TRBV24-1	TRBJ2-3	CATSGTSPTDTQYF
few	TRBV7-9	TRBJ1-1	CASSFLYGSAEAFF
NA	TRBV11-3	TRBJ2-1	CASSLDRDSFNEQFF
NA	TRBV20-1	TRBJ2-3	CSARDLYGTGRTDTQYF
many	TRBV29-1	TRBJ1-6	CSVSTDSRNSPLHF
NA	TRBV6-1	TRBJ2-2	CASTKWLANTGELFF
NA	TRBV3-1	TRBJ1-6	CASSQTRGNSPLHF
few	TRBV5-1	TRBJ1-6	CASSLHPSDRVSSSPLHF
few	TRBV5-1	TRBJ1-4	CASSDLGATNEKLFF
many	TRBV28	TRBJ2-3	CASSGLGTDTQYF
many	TRBV25-1	TRBJ2-1	CASHPRAGEGGEQFF
many	TRBV5-1	TRBJ1-2	CASSGGRTDLYGYTF
NA	TRBV24-1	TRBJ2-1	CATSEPPVQGVNEQFF
many	TRBV28	TRBJ2-3	CASSLLLAGGSQYF
few	TRBV6-1	TRBJ2-5	CASSATRSQETQYF
few	TRBV21-1	TRBJ2-7	CASSKGGRTSGTYEQYF
NA	TRBV4-2	TRBJ2-5	CASSPPSGGRETQYF
few	TRBV7-2	TRBJ2-5	CASSRGGSETQYF
many	TRBV12-3/TRBV12-4	TRBJ1-1	CASGVAGGMNTEAFF
few	TRBV7-9	TRBJ2-1	CASSVLKNEQFF
NA	TRBV6-5	TRBJ2-5	CASSYWTGGETQYF
NA	TRBV18	TRBJ2-1	CASSKTGPLTYNEQFF
few	TRBV5-1	TRBJ2-7	CASRAAGVAEREQYF
NA	TRBV20-1	TRBJ2-7	CSAAGSYEQYF
few	TRBV27	TRBJ2-3	CASSLYLGQATDTQYF
few	TRBV2	TRBJ2-7	CASSVRAALFYEQYF
few	TRBV7-9	TRBJ2-5	CASSFERGGPETQYF
NA	TRBV29-1	TRBJ1-2	CSVEWPANYGYTF
few	TRBV29-1	TRBJ2-1	CSVMVLAGAKQFF
many	TRBV24-1	TRBJ2-1	CATSVAGGEQFF
NA	TRBV10-3	TRBJ2-3	CAITRLAGGTDTQYF
many	TRBV29-1	TRBJ2-5	CSGRPWTVQETQYF
many	TRBV3-1	TRBJ1-5	CASSQDSGRDQPQHF
NA	TRBV29-1	TRBJ2-1	CSVGGGEQFF
NA	TRBV12-3/TRBV12-4	TRBJ2-2	CASSFQGQYTGELFF
NA	TRBV6-2/TRBV6-3	TRBJ2-3	CASGGAGGGSTDTQYF
few	TRBV4-1	TRBJ2-1	CASSQVPGAGAEFF
few	TRBV27	TRBJ2-3	CASSLYAGGSTDTQYF
NA	TRBV12-3/TRBV12-4	TRBJ1-2	CASSPRPTGDYGYTF
NA	TRBV12-3/TRBV12-4	TRBJ2-1	CASSPDRNNGVF
NA	TRBV27	TRBJ2-7	CASRGGTSYEQYF
few	TRBV24-1	TRBJ2-1	CATSGIGAGGDEQFF